The source of this TCR beta chain is a study of T cells in Graves' hyperthyroidism and ophthalmopathy (dated by TCRdb to between 2019 and 2020). Background on the whole study: Peripheral blood was sampled at the time of initial diagnosis, prior to any treatment. To identify distinguishing TCR V-J signatures, a discovery cohort of 90 to 100 patients was used, comprising 40 to 45 with Graves' ophthalmopathy and approximately 58 with stable Graves' hyperthyroidism. Prospective prediction of ophthalmopathy was tested in an independent validation cohort consisting of 18 to 20 hyperthyroidism patients and approximately 16 patients who later progressed to ophthalmopathy. The approximately 90 discovery patients were randomly split 7:3 into training and test sets. In addition, the study compared T-cell repertoires in thyroid tissue and in blood from roughly six Graves' hyperthyroidism patients. After blood sampling, hyperthyroidism patients were treated with methimazole at a starting dose of 30 mg daily, and ophthalmopathy patients were treated with high-dose intravenous methylprednisolone. The paper reports TCR Vbeta CDR3 sequencing of approximately 140 peripheral blood samples: under 45 ophthalmopathy, over 70 hyperthyroidism and roughly 17 progressor patients.

This clonotype showed up just a few times. The target of this receptor is not known. No qualities accompany the bases; no much larger clone lies one base away. The CDR3 holds 15 amino acids from the cysteine to the phenylalanine. Of all the DNA, just the CDR3 is kept, 45 bases in frame from base 1. CDR1 and CDR2 are drawn from the germline V gene: ENHRY, SYGVKD. The junction shows trimming of 6 bases on V and 7 bases on J, and the gene matches do not reach 7 bases of it. Amplification of TCR beta CDR3 regions was carried out from RNA transcripts. For the first round of RT-PCR on the TCR CDR3, the HTBI primer set was used together with the Qiagen OneStep RT-PCR kit. The libraries were constructed in a second round of multiplex PCR and then size-selected and purified. The libraries were sequenced on an Illumina HiSeq2000 using paired-end 100 bp reads. In the authors' own workflow: SOAPnuke was used to process the raw data, with reads discarded if the reads contained adapters or uncalled bases, had a mean Phred below 15, or lacked an exact constant-primer or identifier match. High-quality paired reads were merged using COPE v1.2.5, and each unique nucleotide sequence was defined as a clonotype. MiTCR v1.1 was used to align the clonotypes against IMGT TRBV, TRBD and TRBJ reference segments. Analysis was restricted to V-J combinations with a frequency above 0.0001, which covered 98% to 99.2% of repertoires. A TCS score was defined as the ratio of F50 (clonal expansion) to E x V (chaos), with BLOSUM62-based TCRdist applied between CDR3 peptides within each V-J. Welch's t-statistics and random forest reduced roughly 540 V-J features to 10 to 15, which were used in a naive Bayes classifier (R e1071). TCRdb took the public reads, trimmed them with fastp at Q25, ran MiXCR for clone calling and kept in-frame beta chains. For every CDR3 protein sequence, its rows merge into one entry that carries the most common genes and DNA. It is TCRdb's table, rather than the study itself, that gives the V and J calls and clone size. The sample table shows roughly 530,000 distinct CDR3 sequences, and roughly 17% are seen once. Approximately 15% of the sample goes to the ten largest clones.

In the ophthalmopathy patients, disease was moderately to severely active, with a Clinical Activity Score of 3 or more, a NOSPECS grade of 4 or more, and a duration of less than 3 months. The study excluded patients with uncontrolled infections, other autoimmune diseases, pregnancy or lactation. Clinical symptoms, serum thyroxine and TRAb, thyroid ultrasound, and orbital computed tomography formed the basis for the diagnoses. PBMCs were separated from 7.5 to 10 ml of fresh peripheral blood using Ficoll-Paque density gradient centrifugation. Total RNA was extracted with Trizol reagent, and quality was checked on an Agilent 2100 Bioanalyzer. On the study overall, not on this receptor specifically: Blood samples also contained most of the expanded thyroid clonotypes (frequency above 0.001), which suggests that blood repertoires may reflect thyroid immune responses. During validation, the model predicted progression to ophthalmopathy a median of around 6 months ahead of onset, with around 71% sensitivity and roughly 75% specificity. A model built on a 13 V-J signature distinguished ophthalmopathy from stable hyperthyroidism, reaching roughly 88% sensitivity and 81.08% specificity in cross-validation and 80%/75% in testing. No statistical method was used to set the sample size in advance, and investigators knew the group allocation.

This TCR was recovered from a woman between 18 and 29 years old with Graves' ophthalmopathy. The specimen sequenced was blood. The chain was built from TRBV10-3 and TRBJ2-1; a stretch of 12 junction bases matches TRBD1. The DNA sequence reads TGTGCCATCAGAGGGACAGGGGGCGCGGTGAATGAGCAGTTCTTC. Its amino acids are CAIRGTGGAVNEQFF.